A single sample gave rise to the 26 T cell receptor beta chains below, sequenced in a study of blood T cell repertoires in COVID-19. The repertoire was sequenced with immunoSEQ multiplex PCR; TCRdb's copy has only in-frame clones and lacks some. This repertoire shows around 300,000 clones, about 88% found once; its top ten account for under 3.5%. Specimen: PBMCs or T cells enriched from blood (not recorded which). These receptors came from a woman aged 45-60 years who had recovered from COVID-19.

A single count supports this clone. The gene calls are TRBV29-1 and TRBJ2-5; tentatively, D is TRBD1 (5 bases). This CDR3 has 15 amino acids. Trimming left V 5 bases short and J 5 bases short, with 21 bases between. CDR1 is SQVTM, CDR2 ANQGSEA, per germline. DNA for the CDR3: TGCAGCGTTATAGGGTGTGTGGGGCTCGTGGAGACCCAGTACTTC. As protein: CSVIGCVGLVETQYF.

This chain joins TRBV3-1 (or the pseudogene TRBV3-2) and TRBJ2-7; a weak D match, TRBD1 (5 bases). The germline CDR1 and CDR2 sequences are LGHDT and YNNKEL (reference sequence). CDR3 length: 14 amino acids. Between the trimmed V and J ends, which lost 2 bases and 2 bases, there was a span of 10 bases. CDR3 bases: TGTGCCAGCAGCCAAAGTATCAGGGCCTACGAGCAGTACTTC. Encoded protein: CASSQSIRAYEQYF.

The chain couples TRBV6-4 to TRBJ2-1; D call uncertain. Germline-derived CDR1 and CDR2 are MRHNA and SNTAGT. The CDR3 extends over 15 amino acids. V gave up 2 bases and J gave up 8 bases, with 16 bases separating them. CDR3 sequence (DNA): TGTGCCAGCAGTGACCGCGCAGTTGCGGCGGATGAGCAGTTCTTC. This gives the protein CASSDRAVAADEQFF.

This clone is a singleton in its sample. The rearrangement uses TRBV5-4 and TRBJ1-2; TRBD1 matches 7 bases. CDR3 length equals 13 residues. The V gene's germline CDR1 is SGHNT and CDR2 YYREEE (reference sequence). After removal of 4 bases from V and 5 bases from J, the junction contained 5 bases not matched to a gene. The CDR3 DNA reads TGTGCCAGCAGCCCCGGGACAGAATATGGCTACACCTTC. Amino acid sequence: CASSPGTEYGYTF.

The chain uses TRBV2 and TRBJ1-1; D is perhaps TRBD1 (5 bases). The V end was cut by 6 bases, the J end by 4 bases, with 9 bases between. The CDR3 extends over 12 amino acids. Germline V gene data show CDR1 as SNHLY and CDR2 as FYNNEI. The CDR3 bases are TGTGCCAGCAGGCCGGGGGGCACTGAAGCTTTCTTT. It specifies CASRPGGTEAFF.

The J gene is TRBJ1-6, the V gene TRBV10-2, with D possibly TRBD1 on 6 matching bases. Looked up from germline, CDR1 is WSHSY and CDR2 is SAAADI. The CDR3 spans 14 residues. V was clipped by 4 bases and J by 6 bases, with 10 bases between them. CDR3 DNA: TGCGCCAGCAGTGTGACAGGCTTTAATTCACCCCTCCACTTT. Translating gives CASSVTGFNSPLHF.

V is TRBV28 and J is TRBJ2-1, with 10 bases lining up with TRBD2. The germline V gene has CDR1 MDHEN and CDR2 SYDVKM. The CDR3 length is 14 residues. After removal of 7 bases from V and 8 bases from J, the junction contained 8 bases not matched to a gene. Written as DNA, the CDR3 is TGTGCCAGCAAGACTAGCGGGTCAATGCATGAGCAGTTCTTC. Translation gives CASKTSGSMHEQFF.

J is TRBJ2-3 and V is TRBV15, with 12 nucleotides matching TRBD2. The V segment lost 1 base and the J segment 6 bases; nucleotides outside the gene matches: 8. CDR3 length equals 17 residues. Germline CDR1 and CDR2: LNHNV and YYDKDF (reference sequence). The CDR3 DNA reads as TGTGCCACCAGCAGAGCCCGGACTAGCGGGATATCTGATACGCAGTATTTT. Its protein is CATSRARTSGISDTQYF.

This chain links TRBV25-1 with TRBJ1-2; TRBD1 might be the D (6 bases). Germline CDR1 MGHDK, CDR2 SYGVNS. The V gene lost 2 bases and the J gene lost 2 bases, with 6 bases spanning the gap. The CDR3 loop spans 13 amino acids. The CDR3 bases are TGTGCCAGCAGTGAAACAGGGAACTATGGCTACACCTTC. It is translated as CASSETGNYGYTF.

CDR3 loop: CASSSTGTNLSGYTF. In DNA, the CDR3 is TGCGCCAGCAGCTCCACCGGGACAAATTTGAGTGGCTACACCTTC. This chain uses TRBV5-1 with TRBJ1-2; possibly TRBD1 for D (6 bases). Trimming cost V 3 bases and J 7 bases, with 19 bases left between them. The germline CDR1 and CDR2 sequences are SGHRS and YFSETQ. The CDR3 loop spans 15 amino acids.

J is TRBJ2-1 and V is TRBV18, with D possibly being TRBD2 (6 bases). The CDR3 runs 15 residues. V lost 6 bases to trimming and J lost 5 bases, with 17 bases between them. Germline loops: CDR1 KGHSH, CDR2 LQKENI. The CDR3 here is CASSLLVGLNNEQFF. The CDR3 DNA follows: TGTGCCAGCTCTCTTTTGGTGGGACTTAACAATGAGCAGTTCTTC.

This clone showed up just once. The chain is built from TRBV19 and TRBJ2-1, with 14 bases identical to TRBD2. Trimming removed 5 bases from V and 8 bases from J; junction bases left unmatched: 8. The germline CDR1 and CDR2 sequences are LNHDA and SQIVND (reference sequence). This CDR3 has 16 amino acids. The CDR3 protein is CASSYTGLAGVDEQFF. The CDR3 region has the DNA TGTGCCAGTAGTTATACGGGACTAGCGGGAGTGGATGAGCAGTTCTTC.

The chain links TRBV7-9 to TRBJ2-1, with 11 bases that match TRBD2. Germline assignment: CDR1 SEHNR and CDR2 FQNEAQ (reference sequence). The CDR3 contains 15 residues. The trim removed 5 bases at V and 9 bases at J, leaving 9 bases unmatched. DNA of the CDR3: TGTGCCAGCAGCCAGACTAGCGGGATTAGTTCTGAGCAGTTCTTC. Protein sequence: CASSQTSGISSEQFF.

This chain links TRBV11-1 with TRBJ1-1; D gene unclear. V was pared by 4 bases and J by 7 bases, with 13 bases between. Germline CDR1 is SGHAT and CDR2 is FQDESV (reference sequence). The CDR3 sequence is 13 residues long. CDR3 in DNA: TGTGCCAGCAGCTCTTTTTCGGGAGGTGAAGCTTTCTTT. Protein sequence: CASSSFSGGEAFF. Complete variable domain (other parts from reference TRBV11-1 and TRBJ1-1): EAEVAQSPRYKITEKSQAVAFWCDPISGHATLYWYRQILGQGPELLVQFQDESVVDDSQLPKDRFSAERLKGVDSTLKIQPAELGDSAMYLCASSSFSGGEAFFGQGTRLTVV.

The gene calls are TRBV7-9 and TRBJ1-1, with 8 bases identical to TRBD1. The CDR3 has 13 residues. Per germline, CDR1 SEHNR and CDR2 FQNEAQ (reference sequence). V shed 7 bases and J 4 bases; nucleotides not matched to a gene: 5. In DNA form, the CDR3 reads TGTGCCAGCAAAACAGGGGGAGGCACTGAAGCTTTCTTT. It translates to CASKTGGGTEAFF.

This chain links TRBV7-8 with TRBJ1-5; a weak D match, TRBD1 (6 bases). Germline loops: CDR1 SGHVS, CDR2 FQNEAQ. The CDR3 sequence is 18 residues long. V was cut by 5 bases and J by 0 bases, with 20 bases left in between. CDR3 sequence: CASSPGSARGYSNQPQHF. The CDR3 DNA is TGTGCCAGCAGCCCAGGTTCAGCGAGGGGGTATAGCAATCAGCCCCAGCATTTT.

This clone occurred once. This chain uses TRBV20-1 with TRBJ2-2, with TRBD2 identical over 8 bases. The CDR3 contains 16 residues. Germline CDR1 is DFQATT and CDR2 is SNEGSKA (reference sequence). The J segment lost 8 bases and the V segment lost 3 bases, leaving 14 bases of the junction unmatched. In DNA form, the CDR3 reads TGCAGTGCTAGTATAATAGCGGGGCAGGAGGATGGGGAGCTGTTTTTT. Amino acids: CSASIIAGQEDGELFF.

The chain is built from TRBV28 and TRBJ1-5, with D possibly matching TRBD1 (6 bases). V was trimmed by 6 bases and J by 2 bases, leaving 14 bases between them. The length of the CDR3 is 15 residues. CDR1 is MDHEN, CDR2 SYDVKM, per germline. Written as DNA, the CDR3 is TGTGCCAGCAGAAAAACAGGGTCAGGCAATCAGCCCCAGCATTTT. It codes for CASRKTGSGNQPQHF.

This clone has only one observation. This rearrangement joins TRBV4-2 to TRBJ2-1; 7 bases match TRBD2. The CDR3 loop spans 15 amino acids. Trimming took 0 bases from V and 7 from J; bases not matched to a gene: 6. Germline V lookup: CDR1 LGHNA, CDR2 YNFKEQ. CDR3 loop: CASSQDDRRENEQFF. CDR3 bases: TGTGCCAGCAGCCAAGATGATCGGCGGGAGAATGAGCAGTTCTTC.

The rearrangement joins TRBV6-5 to TRBJ2-3; D perhaps matches TRBD2 (6 bases). Germline V gene lookup returns CDR1 MNHEY and CDR2 SVGAGI. Trimming cost V 2 bases and J 3 bases, with 12 bases left between them. This CDR3 region has 15 residues. The CDR3, as DNA: TGTGCCAGCAGTTACGAGGGGAGCGGGACAGATACGCAGTATTTT. Its translation is CASSYEGSGTDTQYF.

This clone was counted a single time. The chain uses TRBV29-1 and TRBJ1-1, with unresolved D. V was shortened by 7 bases and J by 1 base, with 13 bases between the two germline ends. The germline V gene encodes CDR1 SQVTM and CDR2 ANQGSEA. The CDR3 contains 13 residues. As DNA, the CDR3 is TGCAGCGCCACGGGTGACCGGAACACTGAAGCTTTCTTT. It translates to CSATGDRNTEAFF.

CDR3 sequence (DNA): TGTGCCAGTAGTTCGTTAATTCAGGTGACCTACAATGAGCAGTTCTTC. Protein product: CASSSLIQVTYNEQFF. The rearrangement uses TRBV19 and TRBJ2-1; no reliable D call. V was cut by 5 bases and J by 2 bases, with 16 bases left in between. Germline V lookup: CDR1 LNHDA, CDR2 SQIVND (reference sequence). The CDR3 consists of 16 residues.

The chain is built from TRBV5-1 and TRBJ2-1; 11 bases are shared with TRBD2. The CDR3 runs 15 residues. The V and J ends lost 3 bases and 3 bases, in that order; junction bases with no gene match: 2. Germline V gene lookup returns CDR1 SGHRS and CDR2 YFSETQ. As DNA, the CDR3 is TGCGCCAGCAGCTCGACTAGCGGGAACTACAATGAGCAGTTCTTC. Its protein product is CASSSTSGNYNEQFF. The full variable domain, its missing parts supplied by reference TRBV5-1 and TRBJ2-1, is KAGVTQTPRYLIKTRGQQVTLSCSPISGHRSVSWYQQTPGQGLQFLFEYFSETQRNKGNFPGRFSGRQFSNSRSEMNVSTLELGDSALYLCASSSTSGNYNEQFFGPGTRLTVL.

CDR3 region: CASSLKGGNYGYTF. As DNA, the CDR3 is TGTGCCAGCAGCTTAAAAGGCGGTAACTATGGCTACACCTTC. The gene calls are TRBV7-3 and TRBJ1-2; no firm D call. CDR1 SGHTA and CDR2 FQGTGA come from the germline V gene. The ends were cut back, 1 base at V and 1 base at J, with 7 bases in the middle. The CDR3 length is 14 residues.

The chain joins TRBV5-1 to TRBJ1-6; D unclear. The CDR3 length is 15 residues. Germline V CDR1 and CDR2: SGHRS, YFSETQ. Trimming cost V 0 bases and J 2 bases, with 6 bases left between them. This CDR3 is CASSLGEAYNSPLHF. For the CDR3, the DNA is TGCGCCAGCAGCTTGGGGGAGGCCTATAATTCACCCCTCCACTTT.

The chain joins TRBV7-9 to TRBJ1-1, with 7 bases that match TRBD1. V lost 1 base, J lost 7 bases, and 3 bases stayed unmatched. There are 13 residues in the CDR3. Germline loops: CDR1 SEHNR, CDR2 FQNEAQ (reference sequence). The CDR3 DNA reads as TGTGCCAGCAGCTTAGGAGGGGGCGGTGAAGCTTTCTTT. Translating gives CASSLGGGGEAFF.